Given below is one T cell receptor (beta chain) in context. Its antigen is unknown. These data belong to a study of OX40 agonist ivuxolimab in advanced cancers. Study summary: Aged about 20 to 85 with a mean of 60 years, they were about 83% male.

Some clones are missing from TCRdb's copy, which holds only in-frame ones; the method was immunoSEQ multiplex PCR. The table records tens of thousands of clones, around 88% of them present only once. Study-level points and caveats: Low normalized T-cell clonal expansion also characterized some of the nonresponders. Among the least clonally expanded were partial responders at 0.1-3.0 mg/kg. The antigen specificity of the peripheral T cells (those that were expanded) was not determined.

J was trimmed by 5 bases and V by 3 bases; bases with no gene match: 3. This CDR3 spans 14 amino acids. CDR1 and CDR2 (germline): SGDLS, YYNGEE. Sequenced here: CD4+ or CD8+ T cells sorted from blood, sampled in a trial of the OX40 agonist ivuxolimab. This sequence joins TRBV9 and TRBJ2-1, with 9 bases identical to TRBD1. The sequence was collected from an adult with an advanced solid tumor such as melanoma, head and neck, liver or kidney cancer. CDR3 nucleotide sequence: TGTGCCAGCAGCGCGGGACAGGGACACAATGAGCAGTTCTTC. Its protein product is CASSAGQGHNEQFF.